The 2 T cell receptor beta chains in this list originate from one sample, sequenced in a study of blood T cell repertoires in COVID-19. Repertoires were generated with immunoSEQ multiplex PCR, while TCRdb's copy carries only in-frame clones and drops some. The data contain tens of thousands of clones, under 90% of them singletons. Sequencing used peripheral blood. The origin of the receptors is a human donor in a cohort sampled during active COVID-19.

This sequence joins TRBV11-2 and TRBJ2-1, with 8 bases fitting TRBD1. After removal of 2 bases from V and 4 bases from J, the junction contained 4 bases not matched to a gene. CDR3 length: 15 residues. CDR1 and CDR2 from the germline V gene are SGHAT and FQNNGV. CDR3 DNA sequence: TGTGCCAGCAGCTTAAACCGACAGGGGTACAATGAGCAGTTCTTC. It is translated as CASSLNRQGYNEQFF. Full variable domain (outside the CDR3, taken from reference TRBV11-2 and TRBJ2-1): EAGVAQSPRYKIIEKRQSVAFWCNPISGHATLYWYQQILGQGPKLLIQFQNNGVVDDSQLPKDRFSAERLKGVDSTLKIQPAKLEDSAVYLCASSLNRQGYNEQFFGPGTRLTVL.

In this sample, this clone turned up once. V and J are TRBV5-1 and TRBJ2-6; TRBD1 might be the D (8 bases). CDR3 length: 17 residues. V shed 4 bases and J shed 2 bases, with 16 bases lying between them. CDR1 and CDR2 from the germline V gene are SGHRS and YFSETQ. The CDR3 DNA reads TGCGCCAGCAGCGAACAGGGGGGGCTGGCTGGGGCCAACGTCCTGACTTTC. This sequence encodes CASSEQGGLAGANVLTF.